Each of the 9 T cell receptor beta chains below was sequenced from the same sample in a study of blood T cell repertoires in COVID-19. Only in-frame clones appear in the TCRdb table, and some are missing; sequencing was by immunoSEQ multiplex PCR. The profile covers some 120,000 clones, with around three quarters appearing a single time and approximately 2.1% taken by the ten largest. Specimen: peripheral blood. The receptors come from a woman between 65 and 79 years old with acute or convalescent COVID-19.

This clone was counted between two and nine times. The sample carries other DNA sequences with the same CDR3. For the CDR3, the DNA is TGTGCCAGCAGGTTAGCGGGACCACGGGATACGCAGTATTTT. Amino acid sequence: CASRLAGPRDTQYF. The chain couples TRBV28 to TRBJ2-3; 8 nucleotides agree with TRBD2. V was clipped by 6 bases and J by 6 bases; unmatched bases: 8. This CDR3 is 14 amino acids long. CDR1 is MDHEN and CDR2 is SYDVKM in the germline V gene.

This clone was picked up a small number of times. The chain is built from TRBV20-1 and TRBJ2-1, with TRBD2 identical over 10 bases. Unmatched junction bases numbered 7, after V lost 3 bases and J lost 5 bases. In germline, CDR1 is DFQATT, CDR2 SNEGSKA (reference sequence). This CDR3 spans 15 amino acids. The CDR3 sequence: CSASKISGGNNEQFF. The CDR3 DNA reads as TGCAGTGCTAGTAAGATTAGCGGGGGGAACAATGAGCAGTTCTTC.

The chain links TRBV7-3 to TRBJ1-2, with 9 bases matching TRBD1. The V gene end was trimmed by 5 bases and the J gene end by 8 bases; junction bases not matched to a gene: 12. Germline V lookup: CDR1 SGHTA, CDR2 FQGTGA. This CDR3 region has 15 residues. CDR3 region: CASSPLGQGVGGYTF. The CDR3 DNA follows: TGTGCCAGCAGCCCTCTGGGACAGGGAGTCGGAGGCTACACCTTC.

The CDR3 DNA reads TGCGCCAGCAGCCAAGAGGAAGCGGGGGGGCTCAACAATGAGCAGTTCTTC. The encoded protein is CASSQEEAGGLNNEQFF. The rearrangement links TRBV4-3 to TRBJ2-1; TRBD2 aligns across 10 bases. The CDR3 length is 17 residues. V shed 0 bases and J 5 bases; nucleotides not matched to a gene: 7. The V gene's germline CDR1 is LGHNA and CDR2 YSLEER.

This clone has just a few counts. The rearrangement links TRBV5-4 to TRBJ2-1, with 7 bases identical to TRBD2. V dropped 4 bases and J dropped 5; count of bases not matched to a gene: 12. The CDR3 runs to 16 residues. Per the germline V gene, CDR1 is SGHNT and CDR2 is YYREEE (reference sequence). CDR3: CASSTMGGGTNNEQFF. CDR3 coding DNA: TGTGCCAGCAGCACCATGGGGGGGGGAACGAACAATGAGCAGTTCTTC.

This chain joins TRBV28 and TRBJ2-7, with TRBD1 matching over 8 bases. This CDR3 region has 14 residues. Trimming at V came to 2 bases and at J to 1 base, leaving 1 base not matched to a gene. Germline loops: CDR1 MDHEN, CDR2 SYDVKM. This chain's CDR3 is CASSLQGASYEQYF. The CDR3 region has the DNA TGTGCCAGCAGTTTACAGGGGGCGTCCTACGAGCAGTACTTC.

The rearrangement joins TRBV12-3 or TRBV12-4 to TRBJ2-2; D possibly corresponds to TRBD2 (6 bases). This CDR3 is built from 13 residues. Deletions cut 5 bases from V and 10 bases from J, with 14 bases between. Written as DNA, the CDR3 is TGTGCCAGCAGTCGGGGACTCCCGGTGGAGCTGTTTTTT. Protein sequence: CASSRGLPVELFF.

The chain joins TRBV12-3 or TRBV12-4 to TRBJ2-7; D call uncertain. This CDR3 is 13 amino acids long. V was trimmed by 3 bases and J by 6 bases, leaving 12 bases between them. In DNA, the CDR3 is TGTGCCAGCAGTTTCCTCCTCTCTTCCGAGCAGTACTTC. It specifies CASSFLLSSEQYF.

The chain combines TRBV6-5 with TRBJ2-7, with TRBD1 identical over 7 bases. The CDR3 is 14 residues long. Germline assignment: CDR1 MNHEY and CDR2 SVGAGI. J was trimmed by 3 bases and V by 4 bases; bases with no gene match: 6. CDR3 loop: CASSFGQGVYEQYF. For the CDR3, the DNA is TGTGCCAGCAGTTTCGGGCAGGGGGTCTACGAGCAGTACTTC.